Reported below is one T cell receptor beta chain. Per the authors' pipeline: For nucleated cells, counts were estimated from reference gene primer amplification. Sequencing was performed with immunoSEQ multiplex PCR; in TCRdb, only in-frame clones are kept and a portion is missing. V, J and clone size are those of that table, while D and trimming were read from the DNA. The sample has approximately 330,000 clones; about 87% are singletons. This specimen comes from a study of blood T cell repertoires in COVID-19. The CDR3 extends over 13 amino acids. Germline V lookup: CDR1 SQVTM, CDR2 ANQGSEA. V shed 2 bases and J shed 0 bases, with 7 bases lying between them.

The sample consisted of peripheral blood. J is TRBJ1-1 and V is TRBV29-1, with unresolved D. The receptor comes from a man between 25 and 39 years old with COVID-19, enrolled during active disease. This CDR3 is CSVENRMNTEAFF. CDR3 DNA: TGCAGCGTTGAAAACAGAATGAACACTGAAGCTTTCTTT.